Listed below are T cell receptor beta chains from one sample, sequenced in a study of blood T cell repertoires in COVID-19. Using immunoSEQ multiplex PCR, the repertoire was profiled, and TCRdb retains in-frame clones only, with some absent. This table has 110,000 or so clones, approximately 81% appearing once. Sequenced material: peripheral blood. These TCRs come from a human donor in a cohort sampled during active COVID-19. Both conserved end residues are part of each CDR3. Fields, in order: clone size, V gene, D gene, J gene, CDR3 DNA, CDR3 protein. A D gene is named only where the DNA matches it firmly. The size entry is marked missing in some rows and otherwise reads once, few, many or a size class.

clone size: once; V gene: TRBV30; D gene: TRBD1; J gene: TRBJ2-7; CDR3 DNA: TGTGCCTGGAGTGGCGACAGGGCGGCCTACGAGCAGTACTTC; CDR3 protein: CAWSGDRAAYEQYF
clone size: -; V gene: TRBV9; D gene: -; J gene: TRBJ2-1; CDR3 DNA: TGTGCCAGCACCCCATCCGGGACTCTACACAATGAGCAGTTCTTC; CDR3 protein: CASTPSGTLHNEQFF
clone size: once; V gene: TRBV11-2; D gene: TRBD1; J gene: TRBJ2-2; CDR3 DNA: TGTGCCAGCAGCTTCGGGACAGGGATAGACACCGGGGAGCTGTTTTTT; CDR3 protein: CASSFGTGIDTGELFF
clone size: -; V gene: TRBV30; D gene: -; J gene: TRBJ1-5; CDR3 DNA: TGTGCCTGGAGCCCAGGGGATCAGCCCCAGCATTTT; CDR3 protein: CAWSPGDQPQHF
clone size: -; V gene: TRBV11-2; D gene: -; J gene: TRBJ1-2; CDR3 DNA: TGTGCCAGCAGCTTAGAGACATTTTCCGGCTACACCTTC; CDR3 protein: CASSLETFSGYTF
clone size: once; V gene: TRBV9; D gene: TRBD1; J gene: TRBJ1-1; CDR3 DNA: TGTGCCAGCAGCGTCGGGACAGGGGGCTACACTGAAGCTTTCTTT; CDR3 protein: CASSVGTGGYTEAFF
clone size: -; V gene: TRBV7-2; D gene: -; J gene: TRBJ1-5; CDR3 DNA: TGTGCCAGCAGCTTAGGGGCGGGCTATAGCAATCAGCCCCAGCATTTT; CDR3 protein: CASSLGAGYSNQPQHF
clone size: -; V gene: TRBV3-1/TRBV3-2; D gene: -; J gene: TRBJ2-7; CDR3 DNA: TGTGCCAGCAGCCTATGGGAGACTGACGAGCAGTACTTC; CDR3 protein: CASSLWETDEQYF
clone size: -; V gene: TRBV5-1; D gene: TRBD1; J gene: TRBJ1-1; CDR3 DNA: TGCGCCAGCAGCTACGGGACAGGGTACTTGTTCCCTGAAGCTTTCTTT; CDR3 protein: CASSYGTGYLFPEAFF
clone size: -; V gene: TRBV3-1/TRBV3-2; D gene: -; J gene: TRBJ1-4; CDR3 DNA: TGTGCCAGCAGCTTTAGCACAGGGTGGAATAATGAAAAACTGTTTTTT; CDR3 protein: CASSFSTGWNNEKLFF
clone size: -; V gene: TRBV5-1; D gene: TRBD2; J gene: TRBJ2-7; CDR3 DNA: TGCGCCAGCAGCACGACTAGCGGGGTCTCCTACGAGCAGTACTTC; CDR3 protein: CASSTTSGVSYEQYF
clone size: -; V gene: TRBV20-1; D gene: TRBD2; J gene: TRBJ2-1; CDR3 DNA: TGCAGTGCTAGTTCGTGGCTAGCGGGGAAATACGATGAGCAGTTCTTC; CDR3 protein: CSASSWLAGKYDEQFF
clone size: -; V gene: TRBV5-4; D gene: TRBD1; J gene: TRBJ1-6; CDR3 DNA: TGTGCCAGCAGCGGACAACAGGGGGCGATTTCACCCCTCCACTTT; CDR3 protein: CASSGQQGAISPLHF
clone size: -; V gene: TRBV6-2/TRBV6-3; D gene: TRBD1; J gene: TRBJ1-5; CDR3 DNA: TGTGCCAGCAGCGACACAGGGGAGCCTCAGCCCCAGCATTTT; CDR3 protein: CASSDTGEPQPQHF
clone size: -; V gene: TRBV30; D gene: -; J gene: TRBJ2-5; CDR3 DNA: TGTGCCTGGAGTCGTAACCAAGAGACCCAGTACTTC; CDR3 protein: CAWSRNQETQYF
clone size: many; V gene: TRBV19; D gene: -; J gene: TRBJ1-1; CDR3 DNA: TGTGCCAGTAGACCCCCCGGGTGGAGCGGGACTGAAGCTTTCTTT; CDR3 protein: CASRPPGWSGTEAFF
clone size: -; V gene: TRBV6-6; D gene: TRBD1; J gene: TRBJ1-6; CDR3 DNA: TGTGCCAGCAGTTCCCGACAGGGGACCCCTTCACCCCTCCACTTT; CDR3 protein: CASSSRQGTPSPLHF
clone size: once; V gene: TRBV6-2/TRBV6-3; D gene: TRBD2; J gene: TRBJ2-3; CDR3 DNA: TGTGCCAGCAGTTACTCGTCAAAGCGGGGGATCCACACAGATACGCAGTATTTT; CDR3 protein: CASSYSSKRGIHTDTQYF
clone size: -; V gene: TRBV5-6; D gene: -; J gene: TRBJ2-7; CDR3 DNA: TGTGCCACTACGAAGACCCGGGACATTGCCTACGAGCAGTACTTC; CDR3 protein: CATTKTRDIAYEQYF
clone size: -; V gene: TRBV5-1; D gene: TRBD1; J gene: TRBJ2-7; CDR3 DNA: TGCGCCAGCAGCATACGGGACAGCTCCTACGAGCAGTACTTC; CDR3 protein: CASSIRDSSYEQYF
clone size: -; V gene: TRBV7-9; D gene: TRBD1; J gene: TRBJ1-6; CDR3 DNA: TGTGCCAGCAGAACCGACAGGGATTATTCACCCCTCCACTTT; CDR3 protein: CASRTDRDYSPLHF
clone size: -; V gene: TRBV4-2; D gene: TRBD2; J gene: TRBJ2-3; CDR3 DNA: TGTGCCAGCAGCCAAGTGCTCCTAGCGGGGGACAACACAGATACGCAGTATTTT; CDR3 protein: CASSQVLLAGDNTDTQYF
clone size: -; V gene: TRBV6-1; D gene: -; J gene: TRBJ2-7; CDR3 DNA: TGTGCCAGCAGTGACCGTCGACAGGTGAGCTACGAGCAGTACTTC; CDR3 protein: CASSDRRQVSYEQYF
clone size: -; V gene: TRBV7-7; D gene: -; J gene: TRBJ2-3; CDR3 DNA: TGTGCCAGCAGCTTAGGGCCTTACACAGATACGCAGTATTTT; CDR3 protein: CASSLGPYTDTQYF
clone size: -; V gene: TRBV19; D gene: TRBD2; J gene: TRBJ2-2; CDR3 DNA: TGTGCCAGTGGGACTAGCGGGGGGGCCCCCACCGGGGAGCTGTTTTTT; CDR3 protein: CASGTSGGAPTGELFF
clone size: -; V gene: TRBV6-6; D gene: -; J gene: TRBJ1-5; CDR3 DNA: TGTGCCAGCAGCCCGGACAGCCCTGTGGGACAGCCCCAGCATTTT; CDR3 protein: CASSPDSPVGQPQHF
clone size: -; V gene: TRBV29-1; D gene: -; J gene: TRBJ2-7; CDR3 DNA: TGCAGCGTTGGGCTTCCGGGTCCACCCTACGAGCAGTACTTC; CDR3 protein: CSVGLPGPPYEQYF
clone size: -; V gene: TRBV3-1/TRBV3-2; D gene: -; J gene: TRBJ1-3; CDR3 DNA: TGTGCCAGCAGCCCAGCGGTAAGGGGAAACACCATATATTTT; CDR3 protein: CASSPAVRGNTIYF
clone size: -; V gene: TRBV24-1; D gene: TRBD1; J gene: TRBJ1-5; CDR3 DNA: TGTGCCACCAGTGATTCACAGGGGGTTGGAAATCAGCCCCAGCATTTT; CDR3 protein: CATSDSQGVGNQPQHF
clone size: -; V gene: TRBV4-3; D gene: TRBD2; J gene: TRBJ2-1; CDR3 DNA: TGCGCCAGCAGCCAAGGTGGACTAGGCTCCTACAATGAGCAGTTCTTC; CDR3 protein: CASSQGGLGSYNEQFF
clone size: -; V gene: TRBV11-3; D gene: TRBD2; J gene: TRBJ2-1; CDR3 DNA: TGTGCCAGCAGCTTAGACGCGCGGGGGGGCCTTTACAATGAGCAGTTCTTC; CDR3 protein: CASSLDARGGLYNEQFF
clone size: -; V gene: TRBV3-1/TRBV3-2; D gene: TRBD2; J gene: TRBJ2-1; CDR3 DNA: TGTGCCAGCAGCCTAGCGGCGGGGGTAACCTACAATGAGCAGTTCTTC; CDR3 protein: CASSLAAGVTYNEQFF
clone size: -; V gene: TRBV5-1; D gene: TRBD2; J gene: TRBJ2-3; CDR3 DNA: TGCGCCAGCAGCTTGGTGACTAGCGAATTCACAGATACGCAGTATTTT; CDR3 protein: CASSLVTSEFTDTQYF
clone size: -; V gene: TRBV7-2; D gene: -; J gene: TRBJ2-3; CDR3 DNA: TGTGCCAGCAGCTTGCGCGGGCCCAGCACAGATACGCAGTATTTT; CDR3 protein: CASSLRGPSTDTQYF
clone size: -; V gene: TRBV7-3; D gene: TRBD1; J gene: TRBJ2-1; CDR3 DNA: TGTGCCAGCAGCCGGACAGGGGCAAATGAGCAGTTCTTC; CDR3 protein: CASSRTGANEQFF
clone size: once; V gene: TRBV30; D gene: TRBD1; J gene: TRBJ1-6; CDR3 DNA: TGTGCCTGGAGTGGGGCACAGGGGGCACATTCACCCCTCCACTTT; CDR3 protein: CAWSGAQGAHSPLHF
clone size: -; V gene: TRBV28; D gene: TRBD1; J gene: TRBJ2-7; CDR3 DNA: TGTGCCAGCAGTGGGGGGCCAGGGGGCAGCGAGCAGTACTTC; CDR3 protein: CASSGGPGGSEQYF
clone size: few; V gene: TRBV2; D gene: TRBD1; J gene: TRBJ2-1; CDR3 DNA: TGTGCCAGCAGCGAGACAGGGCTGGATGAGCAGTTCTTC; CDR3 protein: CASSETGLDEQFF
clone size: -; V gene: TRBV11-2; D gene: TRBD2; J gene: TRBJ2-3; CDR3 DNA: TGTGCCAGCAGCTTCTACGGGGGGAGCACAGATACGCAGTATTTT; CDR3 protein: CASSFYGGSTDTQYF
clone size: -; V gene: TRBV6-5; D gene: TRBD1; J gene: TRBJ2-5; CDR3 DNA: TGTGCCAGCACCTCGACAGGGGGCTCAGAGACCCAGTACTTC; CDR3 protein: CASTSTGGSETQYF
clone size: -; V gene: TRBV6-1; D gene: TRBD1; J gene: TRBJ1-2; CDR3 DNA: TGTGCCAGCAGTGACCGACAGGGGGCAGTTGGCTACACCTTC; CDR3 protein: CASSDRQGAVGYTF
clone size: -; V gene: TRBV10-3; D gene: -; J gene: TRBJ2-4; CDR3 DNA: TGTGCCATCAGAGGAGGGGATGGAAACATTCAGTACTTC; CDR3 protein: CAIRGGDGNIQYF
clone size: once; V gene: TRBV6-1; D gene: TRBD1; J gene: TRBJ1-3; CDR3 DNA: TGTGCCAGCAGTGAGGGACAGGGGTTCGGATACACCATATATTTT; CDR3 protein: CASSEGQGFGYTIYF
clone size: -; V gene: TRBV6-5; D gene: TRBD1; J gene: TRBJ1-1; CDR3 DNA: TGTGCCAGCAGTTACGTGACAGGGCTGAACACTGAAGCTTTCTTT; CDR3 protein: CASSYVTGLNTEAFF
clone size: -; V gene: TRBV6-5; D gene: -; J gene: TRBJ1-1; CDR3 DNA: TGTGCCAGCAGTTACTCGGGGGGGAACACTGAAGCTTTCTTT; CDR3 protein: CASSYSGGNTEAFF
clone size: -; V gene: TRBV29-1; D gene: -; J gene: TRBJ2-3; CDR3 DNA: TGCAGCGTCTCAAAATTCGGGAGCGGCACAGATACGCAGTATTTT; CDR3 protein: CSVSKFGSGTDTQYF